This T cell receptor beta chain was observed in a study of cytomegalovirus exposure and HLA in healthy donors. Overall study results and limits: A later analysis, which compared TCR beta chains of equal frequency, found the HLA-associated ones more clonally expanded.

It was with 60 Vbeta and 13 Jbeta primers that the PCR ran. The table came from immunoSEQ multiplex PCR; TCRdb's copy has only in-frame clones and leaves some out. The table lists approximately 150,000 clones, over 70% of them singletons. Germline V gene sequence: CDR1 MGHRA, CDR2 YSYEKL. CDR3 length: 16 residues. V lost 1 base to trimming and J lost 3 bases, with 15 bases between them. With respect to this clone: What it recognizes is unknown.

Sequencing was performed on PBMCs. This clonotype was obtained from a woman aged 40 to 50 in good health and CMV-seronegative. This chain connects TRBV4-1 to TRBJ1-1, with a weak D call TRBD1 (5 bases). The CDR3 DNA reads as TGCGCCAGCAGCCAAGGATGGGCAGGGAGGGACACTGAAGCTTTCTTT. Its translation is CASSQGWAGRDTEAFF.